This TCR beta chain originates from a study of cytomegalovirus exposure and HLA in healthy donors. PCR used 60 Vbeta primers and 13 Jbeta primers. Libraries were prepared by immunoSEQ multiplex PCR; TCRdb keeps only in-frame clonotypes and omits some of them. The sample comprises 75,000 to 100,000 clones, approximately 74% of which are singletons, and 2.5% to 3.5% rests with the top ten. The CDR3 has 11 amino acids. Trimming removed 4 bases at V and 4 bases at J, with 8 bases between. CDR1 is DFQATT and CDR2 is SNEGSKA in the germline V gene (reference sequence). Sequencing input: PBMCs. The sequence was collected from a female donor in good health and CMV-seropositive. The chain links TRBV20-1 to TRBJ2-7; D gene uncertain. CDR3 loop: CSATSPYEQYF. In DNA, the CDR3 is TGCAGTGCTACCTCCCCGTACGAGCAGTACTTC.